This entry lists 24 T cell receptor beta chains sequenced from one sample in a study of shared clonotypes between healthy human individuals. Sequencing was performed with immunoSEQ multiplex PCR; in TCRdb, only in-frame clones are kept and a portion is missing. This repertoire shows 1,100,000 or so clones, about 84% found once; its top ten account for 0.4% to 0.55%. Specimen: memory CD4+ T cells from PBMCs. Noted subset: CD45RA-negative fraction. These receptors were obtained from a man aged 18 to 30 in good health. Some clones in this sample may be carry-over from other donors' samples.

There are many counts of this clone. The V gene is TRBV4-2, the J gene TRBJ2-3, with no clear D. Deletions cut 1 base from V and 0 bases from J, with 11 bases between. The CDR3 is 16 residues long. Per germline, CDR1 LGHNA and CDR2 YNFKEQ. The CDR3 nucleotides read TGTGCCAGCAGCCAAGGGGTGGTGGGGAGCACAGATACGCAGTATTTT. It is translated as CASSQGVVGSTDTQYF.

The chain has TRBV2 and TRBJ1-5, with D unresolved. Trimming removed 2 bases from V and 3 bases from J, with 8 bases in between. Germline V gene lookup returns CDR1 SNHLY and CDR2 FYNNEI. CDR3 length: 14 amino acids. CDR3 sequence reads: CASSELISNQPQHF. The DNA for the CDR3 is TGTGCCAGCAGTGAACTAATCTCCAATCAGCCCCAGCATTTT.

This clone appeared many times. The chain has TRBV7-2 and TRBJ1-1; tentatively, D is TRBD1 (5 bases). The CDR3 covers 15 residues. Germline V gene sequence: CDR1 SGHTA, CDR2 FQGNSA. V lost 3 bases to trimming and J lost 5 bases, with 16 bases between them. The CDR3 nucleotides read TGTGCCAGCAGCTTGACCGGGGTGGAGGGGACTGAAGCTTTCTTT. It yields the protein CASSLTGVEGTEAFF.

This clone showed up many times. The chain joins TRBV28 to TRBJ2-1; D may be TRBD2 (6 bases). This CDR3 has 15 amino acids. CDR1 is MDHEN and CDR2 is SYDVKM in the germline V gene. Trimming took off 6 bases at V and 0 bases at J, with 12 bases between the two ends. The CDR3 reads CASSTPGDSYNEQFF. In nucleotides, the CDR3 is TGTGCCAGCAGCACCCCGGGAGACTCCTACAATGAGCAGTTCTTC.

This sequence joins TRBV7-2 and TRBJ2-2; D gene unclear. This CDR3 is built from 17 residues. V lost 3 bases to trimming and J lost 0 bases, with 14 bases between them. CDR1 and CDR2 (germline): SGHTA, FQGNSA. CDR3 in amino acids: CASSLASGTANTGELFF. In DNA form, the CDR3 reads TGTGCCAGCAGCTTGGCCTCGGGCACCGCGAACACCGGGGAGCTGTTTTTT.

V and J are TRBV2 and TRBJ2-6; D gene ambiguous. The germline V and J ends were trimmed by 4 bases and 4 bases, with 20 bases remaining between them. The germline V gene encodes CDR1 SNHLY and CDR2 FYNNEI. The CDR3 consists of 18 residues. The CDR3 region is CASSVVRTPAWGANVLTF. The DNA for the CDR3 is TGTGCCAGCAGTGTAGTAAGGACCCCCGCATGGGGGGCCAACGTCCTGACTTTC.

This clone was detected only once. The V gene is TRBV5-6, the J gene TRBJ1-1; D perhaps matches TRBD1 (5 bases). The germline V gene encodes CDR1 SGHDT and CDR2 YYEEEE. This CDR3 comprises 13 residues. Trimming took off 0 bases at V and 7 bases at J, with 10 bases between the two ends. CDR3 DNA: TGTGCCAGCAGCTTGGGGACAACCGATGAAGCTTTCTTT. Protein sequence: CASSLGTTDEAFF.

This chain uses TRBV5-6 with TRBJ2-1; 7 positions match TRBD1. V was pared by 3 bases and J by 2 bases, with 11 bases of the junction left unmatched. The CDR3 is 17 amino acids. CDR1 is SGHDT and CDR2 is YYEEEE in the germline V gene. The CDR3 sequence is CASSSTTTGMTYNEQFF. Written as DNA, the CDR3 is TGTGCCAGCAGCTCCACTACGACAGGGATGACCTACAATGAGCAGTTCTTC.

The chain uses TRBV7-3 and TRBJ2-2; 10 bases are shared with TRBD2. Unmatched junction bases numbered 8, after V lost 5 bases and J lost 2 bases. The CDR3 runs 17 residues. CDR1 and CDR2 from the germline V gene are SGHTA and FQGTGA. The CDR3 sequence is CASSPPRTSGNTGELFF. The CDR3 coding sequence is TGTGCCAGCAGCCCCCCGAGGACTAGCGGAAACACCGGGGAGCTGTTTTTT.

This clone appeared a few times. The chain combines TRBV5-1 with TRBJ2-7; D unclear. Germline V gene sequence: CDR1 SGHRS, CDR2 YFSETQ. Trimming pared 2 bases from V and 2 bases from J, leaving 8 bases between. This CDR3 is built from 13 residues. CDR3 nucleotides: TGCGCCAGCAGCTTCGGACCGGCCTACGAGCAGTACTTC. It translates to CASSFGPAYEQYF.

The gene calls are TRBV18 and TRBJ2-1; 12 positions agree with TRBD2. The V gene's germline CDR1 is KGHSH and CDR2 LQKENI. This CDR3 contains 15 residues. V gave up 0 bases and J gave up 7 bases; unmatched junction bases: 1. CDR3 bases: TGTGCCAGCTCACCACCGACTAGCGGGGGTAATGAGCAGTTCTTC. It specifies CASSPPTSGGNEQFF.

The CDR3 DNA reads TGCGCCAGCAGGGAGGGAGAAGCTTTCTTT. Protein sequence: CASREGEAFF. The V gene is TRBV10-2, the J gene TRBJ1-1; D is uncertain. CDR1 and CDR2 (germline): WSHSY, SAAADI. The V and J ends lost 6 bases and 8 bases respectively, with 7 bases between them. The length of the CDR3 is 10 residues.

CDR3: CASSFGTGGEFTEAFF. The CDR3 DNA reads as TGTGCCAGCAGTTTTGGAACAGGGGGCGAATTCACTGAAGCTTTCTTT. The rearrangement joins TRBV28 to TRBJ1-1, with TRBD1 identical over 9 bases. After removal of 3 bases from V and 4 bases from J, the junction contained 9 bases not matched to a gene. This CDR3 is built from 16 residues. The germline gives CDR1 MDHEN, CDR2 SYDVKM.

The J gene is TRBJ2-5, the V gene TRBV5-1; D gene uncertain. The V end was cut by 0 bases, the J end by 1 base, with 10 bases between. The CDR3 spans 15 residues. In germline, CDR1 is SGHRS, CDR2 YFSETQ. As DNA, the CDR3 is TGCGCCAGCAGCTTGGCCGGGCTGGTCCAAGAGACCCAGTACTTC. It yields the protein CASSLAGLVQETQYF.

This sequence joins TRBV27 and TRBJ2-5; D uncertain. Germline V gene data show CDR1 as MNHEY and CDR2 as SMNVEV (reference sequence). Between the trimmed V and J ends, which lost 4 bases and 2 bases, there was a span of 11 bases. The length of the CDR3 is 14 residues. CDR3 loop: CASSSYGKQETQYF. The CDR3 DNA follows: TGTGCCAGCAGTTCCTACGGCAAACAAGAGACCCAGTACTTC.

V and J are TRBV7-2 and TRBJ2-7; unclear D gene. CDR3 length: 15 amino acids. Trimming took off 1 base at V and 2 bases at J, with 12 bases between the two ends. From germline, CDR1 is SGHTA and CDR2 FQGNSA. The CDR3 spells CASSLVEASTYEQYF. Written as DNA, the CDR3 is TGTGCCAGCAGCTTAGTTGAGGCAAGTACCTACGAGCAGTACTTC.

V and J are TRBV7-8 and TRBJ1-2; no reliable D call. V was clipped by 5 bases and J by 1 base, with 8 bases between them. The CDR3 is 13 residues long. Germline V gene sequence: CDR1 SGHVS, CDR2 FQNEAQ. The CDR3 here is CASSPGFNYGYTF. In nucleotides, the CDR3 is TGTGCCAGCAGCCCCGGCTTTAACTATGGCTACACCTTC.

The V and J genes are TRBV28 and TRBJ1-2; no clear D. V was trimmed by 2 bases and J by 8 bases, leaving 15 bases between them. The length of the CDR3 is 14 residues. From germline, CDR1 is MDHEN and CDR2 SYDVKM. The CDR3 DNA reads as TGTGCCAGCAGTTTAGAAATACCTAGCACGGGCTACACCTTC. Amino acid sequence: CASSLEIPSTGYTF.

The chain is built from TRBV27 and TRBJ1-5; possibly TRBD1 for D (5 bases). Trimming removed 5 bases from V and 1 base from J, with 15 bases in between. Germline V lookup: CDR1 MNHEY, CDR2 SMNVEV (reference sequence). CDR3 length: 16 amino acids. This chain's CDR3 is CASSPSGGTSNQPQHF. CDR3 DNA: TGTGCCAGCAGTCCCTCCGGAGGGACGAGCAATCAGCCCCAGCATTTT.

J is TRBJ1-5 and V is TRBV7-8; D is uncertain. Trimming shortened V by 5 bases and J by 3 bases, and 11 bases separated the two germline ends. This CDR3 has 14 residues. Germline V CDR1 and CDR2: SGHVS, FQNEAQ. As DNA, the CDR3 is TGTGCCAGCAGCACACAAGACAACAATCAGCCCCAGCATTTT. Its translation: CASSTQDNNQPQHF.

The chain uses TRBV2 and TRBJ1-1; a possible D gene is TRBD1 (5 bases). V lost 2 bases and J 1 base, leaving 11 bases between the germline ends. Germline V gene data show CDR1 as SNHLY and CDR2 as FYNNEI. The CDR3 is 15 residues long. The CDR3, as DNA: TGTGCCAGCAGTGAAAGCCAGGGCTCGAACACTGAAGCTTTCTTT. Encoded protein: CASSESQGSNTEAFF.

The rearrangement uses TRBV15 and TRBJ1-1; TRBD1 might be the D (6 bases). CDR1 and CDR2 from the germline V gene are LNHNV and YYDKDF (reference sequence). V lost 1 base and J 4 bases, leaving 10 bases between the germline ends. There are 14 residues in the CDR3. Here the CDR3 reads CATSRGGGGTEAFF. The CDR3 bases are TGTGCCACCAGCAGAGGAGGAGGGGGCACTGAAGCTTTCTTT.

This clone was seen a single time. The J gene is TRBJ1-5, the V gene TRBV28, with TRBD1 matching over 8 bases. This CDR3 has 16 amino acids. After removal of 2 bases from V and 7 bases from J, the junction contained 10 bases not matched to a gene. Germline V gene lookup returns CDR1 MDHEN and CDR2 SYDVKM. The CDR3 region has the DNA TGTGCCAGCAGTTTACAGGGGGCGGGAATGGGCCAGCCCCAGCATTTT. Translation: CASSLQGAGMGQPQHF.

The chain uses TRBV4-3 and TRBJ2-4; D possibly matches TRBD1 or TRBD2 (5 bases each). The CDR3 sequence is 16 residues long. Trimming took off 0 bases at V and 7 bases at J, with 16 bases between the two ends. Germline V gene lookup returns CDR1 LGHNA and CDR2 YSLEER. The CDR3 sequence is CASSQEYEGRGNIQYF. The CDR3 nucleotides are TGCGCCAGCAGCCAAGAGTACGAGGGACGAGGGAACATTCAGTACTTC.